The entry below gives a single T cell receptor beta chain sequence along with its context. What it binds is unknown. This CDR3 spans 15 amino acids. With 0 bases clipped from V and 7 bases from J, the junction kept 10 bases outside the gene matches. Germline lookup yields CDR1 SGDLS and CDR2 YYNGEE. Generated by immunoSEQ multiplex PCR, the TCRdb table keeps only in-frame clones and is missing some. This table holds about 75,000 clones, around nine tenths found once. This record belongs to a study of T cell clones after liver transplantation. Study information: A pre-transplant mixed lymphocyte reaction with TCRbeta sequencing defined graft-donor-reactive clones followed in post-transplant blood. Pre-transplant mixed lymphocyte reactions yielded third-party-reactive TCRbeta sequences as comparators for graft-donor-reactive sequences.

General study points: Low donor cell numbers restricted donor-reactive repertoire measurement in a couple of subjects.

The rearrangement uses TRBV9 and TRBJ2-7; 7 bases line up with TRBD1. The sequencing used CD4+ T cells from blood, collected before liver transplant. This sequence originates from a human donor who received a liver transplant. In nucleotides, the CDR3 is TGTGCCAGCAGCGTAGAGGGACAGATAAGGTCAGAGCAGTACTTC. As protein: CASSVEGQIRSEQYF.